This T cell receptor (beta chain) is from a study of T cell responses to AZD1222 COVID-19 vaccine. The study's findings and limits: Possibly, clonal diversity was underestimated; donors were largely white British and included more females. With two AZD1222 doses given, Spike-specific TCR breadth and depth both rose. Unmutated regions of variants are reportedly targeted by nearly half of spike-specific TCRs. None of the repertoires were sampled until the peak T cell response had passed.

Germline CDR1 and CDR2: GTSNPN and SVGIG (reference sequence). The CDR3 length is 14 residues. Between the trimmed V and J ends, which lost 8 bases and 3 bases, there was a span of 19 bases. On this clone: Its antigen remains unknown.

Generated by immunoSEQ multiplex PCR, the TCRdb table keeps only in-frame clones and is missing some. The table shows tens of thousands of clones, with just over 90% occurring only once. The rearrangement joins TRBV30 to TRBJ1-2; tentatively, D is TRBD1 (6 bases). This receptor was obtained from an adult in good health. This material consisted of peripheral blood, taken on day 0 of MenACWY control vaccination. The CDR3 DNA is TGTGCCGGGACGAGACAGGAGTTGGACTATGGCTACACCTTC. This encodes CAGTRQELDYGYTF.